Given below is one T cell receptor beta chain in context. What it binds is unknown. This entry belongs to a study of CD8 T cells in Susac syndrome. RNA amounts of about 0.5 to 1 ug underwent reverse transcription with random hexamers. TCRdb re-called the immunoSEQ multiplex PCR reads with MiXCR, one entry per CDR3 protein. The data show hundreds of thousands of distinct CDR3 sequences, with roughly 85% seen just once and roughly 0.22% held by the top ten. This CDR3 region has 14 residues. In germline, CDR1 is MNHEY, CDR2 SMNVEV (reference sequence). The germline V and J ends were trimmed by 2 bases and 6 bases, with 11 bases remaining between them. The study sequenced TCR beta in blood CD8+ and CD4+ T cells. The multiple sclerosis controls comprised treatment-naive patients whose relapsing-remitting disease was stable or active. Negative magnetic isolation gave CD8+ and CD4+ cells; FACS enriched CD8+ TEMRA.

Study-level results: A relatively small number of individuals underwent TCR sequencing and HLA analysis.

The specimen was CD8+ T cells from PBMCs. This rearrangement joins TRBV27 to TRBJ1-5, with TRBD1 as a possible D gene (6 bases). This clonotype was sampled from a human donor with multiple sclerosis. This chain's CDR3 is CASSLPGRGQPQHF. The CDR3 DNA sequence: TGTGCCAGCAGTTTACCGGGCAGGGGTCAGCCCCAGCATTTT.